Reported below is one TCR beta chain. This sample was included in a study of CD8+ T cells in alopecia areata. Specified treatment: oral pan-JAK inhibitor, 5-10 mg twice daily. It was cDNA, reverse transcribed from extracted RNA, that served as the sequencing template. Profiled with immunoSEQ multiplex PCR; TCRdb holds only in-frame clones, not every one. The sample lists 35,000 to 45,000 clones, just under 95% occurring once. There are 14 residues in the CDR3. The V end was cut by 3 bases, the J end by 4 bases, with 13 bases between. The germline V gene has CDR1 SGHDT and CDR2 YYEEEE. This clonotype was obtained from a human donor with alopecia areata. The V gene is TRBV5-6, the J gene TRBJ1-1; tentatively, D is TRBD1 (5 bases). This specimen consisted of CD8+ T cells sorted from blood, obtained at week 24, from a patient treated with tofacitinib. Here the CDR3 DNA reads TGTGCCAGCAGCTGGAGGGGAGGAGGCACTGAAGCTTTCTTT. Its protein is CASSWRGGGTEAFF.